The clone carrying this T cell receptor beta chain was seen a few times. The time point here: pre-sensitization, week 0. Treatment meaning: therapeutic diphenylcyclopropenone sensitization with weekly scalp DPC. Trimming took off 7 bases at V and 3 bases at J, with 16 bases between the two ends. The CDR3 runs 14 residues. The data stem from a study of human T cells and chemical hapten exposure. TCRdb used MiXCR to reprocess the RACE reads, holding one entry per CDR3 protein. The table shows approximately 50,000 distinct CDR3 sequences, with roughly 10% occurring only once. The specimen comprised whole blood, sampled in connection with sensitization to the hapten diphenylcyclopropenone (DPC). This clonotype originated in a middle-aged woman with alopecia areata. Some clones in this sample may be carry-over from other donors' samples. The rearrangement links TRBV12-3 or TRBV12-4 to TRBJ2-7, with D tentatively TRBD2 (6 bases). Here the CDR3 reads CASNGGVQNYEQYF. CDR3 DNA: TGTGCCAGCAATGGCGGGGTACAGAACTACGAGCAGTACTTC.